This T cell receptor (beta chain) is drawn from a study of blood T cell repertoires in COVID-19. Study context: Sites in the United States, Italy and Spain provided acute and convalescent COVID-19 samples.

The Seattle patients, enrolled during active infection, were followed longitudinally. Sequenced by immunoSEQ multiplex PCR; TCRdb stores in-frame clones only, minus some. The table lists roughly 190,000 clones, 80% to 85% of them singletons. Germline lookup yields CDR1 MNHEY and CDR2 SVGAGI. The V end lost 4 bases, the J end lost 3 bases, and 12 bases lay between the germline ends. The CDR3 is made up of 14 amino acids. Sequencing used peripheral blood. The genes are TRBV6-5 and TRBJ1-1; D is unclear. This TCR was sampled from a woman aged 65 to 85 with COVID-19, enrolled during active disease. CDR3 coding DNA: TGTGCCAGCAGTTCGGCTGTCGGGGACACTGAAGCTTTCTTT. Translating gives CASSSAVGDTEAFF.